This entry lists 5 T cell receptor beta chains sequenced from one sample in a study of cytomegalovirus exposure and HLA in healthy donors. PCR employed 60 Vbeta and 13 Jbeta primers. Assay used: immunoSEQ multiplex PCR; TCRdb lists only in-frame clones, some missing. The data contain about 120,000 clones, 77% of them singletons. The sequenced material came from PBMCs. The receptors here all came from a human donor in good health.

DNA of the CDR3: TGTGCCAGCAGTTTACTCCTCGAGGCAGGGGATCTGGGCTACACCTTC. This encodes CASSLLLEAGDLGYTF. V and J are TRBV28 and TRBJ1-2, with a weak D call TRBD1 (6 bases). V was cut by 2 bases and J by 8 bases, with 21 bases left in between. The CDR3 is 16 amino acids. Germline CDR1 reads MDHEN; CDR2 reads SYDVKM.

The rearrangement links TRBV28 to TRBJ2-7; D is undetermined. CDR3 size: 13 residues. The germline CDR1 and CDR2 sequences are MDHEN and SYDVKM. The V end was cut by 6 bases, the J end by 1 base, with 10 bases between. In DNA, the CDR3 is TGTGCCAGCAGGGCGGCCGGGTCCTACGAGCAGTACTTC. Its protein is CASRAAGSYEQYF.

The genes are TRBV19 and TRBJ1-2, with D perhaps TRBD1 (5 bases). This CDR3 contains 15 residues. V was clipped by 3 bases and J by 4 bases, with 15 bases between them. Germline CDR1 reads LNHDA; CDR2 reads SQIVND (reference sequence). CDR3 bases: TGTGCCAGTAGTATCGCGGCAGGGCCAGCCTATGGCTACACCTTC. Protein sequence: CASSIAAGPAYGYTF.

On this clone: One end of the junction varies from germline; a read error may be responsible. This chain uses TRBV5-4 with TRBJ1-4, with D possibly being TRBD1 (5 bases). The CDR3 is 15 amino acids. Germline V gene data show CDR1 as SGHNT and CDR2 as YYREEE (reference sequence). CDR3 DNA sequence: TGTGTCAGCAGCTCAGGGACTTCTACTAATGAAAAACTGTTTTTT. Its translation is CVSSSGTSTNEKLFF.

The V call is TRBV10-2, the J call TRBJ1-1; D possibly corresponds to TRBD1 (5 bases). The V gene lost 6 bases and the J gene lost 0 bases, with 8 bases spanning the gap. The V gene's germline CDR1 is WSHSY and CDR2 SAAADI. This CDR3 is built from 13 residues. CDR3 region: CASRATVNTEAFF. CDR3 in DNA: TGCGCCAGCAGAGCGACAGTGAACACTGAAGCTTTCTTT.